This TCR beta chain was found in a study of CD8 T cells in ankylosing spondylitis. Study-level points and caveats: Matched ankylosing spondylitis synovial fluid reportedly contained a significantly enriched population of disease-linked clones. Typical of ankylosing spondylitis blood, it appeared, was a TCR beta motif of eight highly homologous variants.

This clonotype was found a few times. Its target is unknown. Using its own MiXCR run on the 5' RACE reads, TCRdb lists one record per CDR3 protein. The table records 220,000 or so distinct CDR3 sequences, more than 9% of them present only once. Germline V lookup: CDR1 MNHEY, CDR2 SMNVEV (reference sequence). The CDR3 extends over 14 amino acids. Material: blood, either unsorted or a sorted T cell fraction (not recorded which). The sequence came from a male donor with ankylosing spondylitis or in good health (not recorded which). This chain joins TRBV27 and TRBJ2-1, with a tentative D call TRBD2 (6 bases). The CDR3 DNA sequence: TGTAAGTCCAGCTCTGGGGGGTCCTACAATGAGCAGTTCTTC. It specifies CKSSSGGSYNEQFF.